This T cell receptor beta chain was documented in a study of blood T cell repertoires in COVID-19. Across the study: COVID-19 samples collected from the United States, Italy and Spain covered acute and convalescent phases. PBMCs, B-cell-depleted T cells, or T cells were the source of the cDNA or gDNA that made up the material.

This clone was seen once. Original analysis: Nucleated cell counts were estimated from reference gene primer amplification. Clones were sequenced by immunoSEQ multiplex PCR, and TCRdb holds only the in-frame ones, with some missing. That table gives V, J and clone size, and the DNA gave D and trimming. The sample lists 250,000 to 300,000 clones; roughly nine tenths were seen once. Material: peripheral blood. The sequence came from a middle-aged woman who had recovered from COVID-19.

The CDR3 sequence is CASSERDANEKLFF. CDR3 nucleotides: TGTGCCAGCAGTGAACGAGATGCCAATGAAAAACTGTTTTTT. The chain carries TRBV25-1 and TRBJ1-4; D unresolved. This CDR3 is 14 amino acids long. Per germline, CDR1 MGHDK and CDR2 SYGVNS. Between the trimmed V and J ends, which lost 2 bases and 5 bases, there was a span of 9 bases.